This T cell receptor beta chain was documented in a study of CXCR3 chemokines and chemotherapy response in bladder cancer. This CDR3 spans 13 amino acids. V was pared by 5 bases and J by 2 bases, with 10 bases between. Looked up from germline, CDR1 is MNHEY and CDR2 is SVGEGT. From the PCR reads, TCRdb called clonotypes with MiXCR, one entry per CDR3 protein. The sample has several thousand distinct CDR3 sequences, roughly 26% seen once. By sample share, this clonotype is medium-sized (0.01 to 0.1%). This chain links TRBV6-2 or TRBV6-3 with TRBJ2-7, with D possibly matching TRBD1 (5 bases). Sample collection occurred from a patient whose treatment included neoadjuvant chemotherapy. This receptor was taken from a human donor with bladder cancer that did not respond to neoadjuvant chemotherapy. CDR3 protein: CASSRGRTYEQYF. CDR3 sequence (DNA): TGTGCCAGCAGTAGGGGTAGGACCTACGAGCAGTACTTC.